This T cell receptor (beta chain) was retrieved from a study of blood T cell repertoires in COVID-19. Whole-study context: Acute-phase and convalescent COVID-19 samples originated in the United States, Italy and Spain. From T cells, B-cell-depleted T cells, or PBMCs came the material, which was cDNA or gDNA.

Assay used: immunoSEQ multiplex PCR; TCRdb lists only in-frame clones, some missing. The sample shows roughly 29,000 clones, 65% to 90% of them seen only once. This receptor was identified in a man aged 65 to 79 with active COVID-19. The sample was peripheral blood.

As DNA, the CDR3 is TGCGCCAGCAGCTTTAACAGGGGGGACATTCTGTACTTC. This sequence encodes CASSFNRGDILYF. The V and J genes are TRBV5-1 and TRBJ2-7, with 8 bases identical to TRBD1. With 2 bases clipped from V and 12 bases from J, the junction kept 10 bases outside the gene matches. CDR1 and CDR2 (germline): SGHRS, YFSETQ. The CDR3 totals 13 residues.